The clone carrying this T cell receptor beta chain was recorded only once. Its antigen is unknown. These data are taken from a study of T cell responses to AZD1222 COVID-19 vaccine. Overall study context: The study pooled second doses at about 4 or about 12 weeks. Study-wide results and limits: Vaccine-associated CD4 TCRs spanned spike, dominant at 160-218 and 743-854. Unmutated variant regions reportedly attract nearly half of all spike-specific TCRs. It was only six AZD1222 recipients who were seropositive at baseline.

Measured with immunoSEQ multiplex PCR; TCRdb has only the in-frame clones, and not every one. Of 90,000 to 120,000 clones listed, 85% to 90% are singletons. This receptor was taken from an adult in good health. Material: peripheral blood, obtained on day 0 of AZD1222 vaccination.

This chain's CDR3 is CASSPPQGALYGYTF. As DNA, the CDR3 is TGCGCCAGCAGCCCTCCACAGGGGGCCCTATATGGCTACACCTTC. The chain is built from TRBV4-1 and TRBJ1-2, with 9 bases aligning to TRBD1. Trimming cost V 4 bases and J 5 bases; bases outside gene matches: 8. CDR1 and CDR2 (germline): MGHRA, YSYEKL. The CDR3 is 15 residues long.